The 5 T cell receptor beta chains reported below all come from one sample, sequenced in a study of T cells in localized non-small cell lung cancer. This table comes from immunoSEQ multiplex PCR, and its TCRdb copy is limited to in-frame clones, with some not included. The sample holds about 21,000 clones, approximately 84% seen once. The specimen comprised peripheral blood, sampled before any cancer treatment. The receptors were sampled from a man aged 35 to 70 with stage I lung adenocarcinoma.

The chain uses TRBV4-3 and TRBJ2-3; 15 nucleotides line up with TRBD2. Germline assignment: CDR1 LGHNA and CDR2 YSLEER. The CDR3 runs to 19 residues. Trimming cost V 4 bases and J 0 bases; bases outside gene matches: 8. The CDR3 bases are TGCGCCAGCAGCCCGCGGACTAGCGGGGGGGAAGTGAGCACAGATACGCAGTATTTT. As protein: CASSPRTSGGEVSTDTQYF.

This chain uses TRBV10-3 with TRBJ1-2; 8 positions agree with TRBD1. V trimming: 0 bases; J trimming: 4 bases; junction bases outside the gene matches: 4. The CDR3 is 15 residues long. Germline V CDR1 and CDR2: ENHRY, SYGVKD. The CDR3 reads CAISESTGEGYGYTF. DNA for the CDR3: TGTGCCATCAGTGAGTCGACAGGGGAGGGCTATGGCTACACCTTC.

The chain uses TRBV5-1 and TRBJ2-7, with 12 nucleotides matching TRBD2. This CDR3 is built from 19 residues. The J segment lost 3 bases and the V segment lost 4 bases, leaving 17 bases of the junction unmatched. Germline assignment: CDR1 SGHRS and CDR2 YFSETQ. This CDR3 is CASSRSTSGSNNLIYEQYF. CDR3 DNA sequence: TGCGCCAGCAGCCGGTCGACTAGCGGGAGTAACAACTTAATCTACGAGCAGTACTTC.

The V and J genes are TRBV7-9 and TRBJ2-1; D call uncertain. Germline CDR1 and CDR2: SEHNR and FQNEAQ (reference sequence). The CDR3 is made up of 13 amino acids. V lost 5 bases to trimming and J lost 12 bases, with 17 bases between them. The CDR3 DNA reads TGTGCCAGCAGCCCGGTGAATGACCCATCGCAGTTCTTC. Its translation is CASSPVNDPSQFF.

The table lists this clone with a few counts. The CDR3 reads CASSVLESDTEAFF. CDR3 DNA sequence: TGTGCCAGCAGTGTGCTCGAAAGCGACACTGAAGCTTTCTTT. The chain recombines TRBV2 with TRBJ1-1, with D hard to call. This CDR3 has 14 amino acids. Looked up from germline, CDR1 is SNHLY and CDR2 is FYNNEI. Trimming shortened V by 4 bases and J by 3 bases, and 12 bases separated the two germline ends.